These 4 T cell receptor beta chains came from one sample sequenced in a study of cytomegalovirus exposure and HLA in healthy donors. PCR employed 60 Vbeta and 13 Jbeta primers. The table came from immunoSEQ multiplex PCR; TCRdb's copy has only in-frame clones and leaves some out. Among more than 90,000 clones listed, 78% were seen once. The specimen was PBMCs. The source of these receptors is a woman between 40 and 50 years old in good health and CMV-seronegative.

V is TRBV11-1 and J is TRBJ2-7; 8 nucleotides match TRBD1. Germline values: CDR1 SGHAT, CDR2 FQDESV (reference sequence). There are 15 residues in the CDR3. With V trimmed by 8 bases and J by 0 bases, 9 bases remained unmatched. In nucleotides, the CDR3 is TGTGCCAGCGAACTCCGGACAGGGATCTCCTACGAGCAGTACTTC. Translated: CASELRTGISYEQYF.

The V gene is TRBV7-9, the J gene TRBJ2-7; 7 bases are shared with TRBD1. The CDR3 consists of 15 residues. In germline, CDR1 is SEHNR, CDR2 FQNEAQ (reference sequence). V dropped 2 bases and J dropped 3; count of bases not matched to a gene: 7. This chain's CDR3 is CASSLPDRDSYEQYF. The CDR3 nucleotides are TGTGCCAGCAGCTTACCAGACAGGGACAGCTACGAGCAGTACTTC.

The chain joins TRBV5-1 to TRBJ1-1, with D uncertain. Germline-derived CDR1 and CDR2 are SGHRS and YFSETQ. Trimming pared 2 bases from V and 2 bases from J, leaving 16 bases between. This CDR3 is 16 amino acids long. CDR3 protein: CASSFSRVLANTEAFF. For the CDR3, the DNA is TGCGCCAGCAGCTTCTCCCGGGTCTTAGCAAACACTGAAGCTTTCTTT.

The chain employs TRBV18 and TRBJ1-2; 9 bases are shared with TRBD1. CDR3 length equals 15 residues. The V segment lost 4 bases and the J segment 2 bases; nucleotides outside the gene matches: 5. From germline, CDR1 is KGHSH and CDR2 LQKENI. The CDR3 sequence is CASSRRTGVNYGYTF. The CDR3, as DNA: TGTGCCAGCTCACGTCGGACAGGGGTGAACTATGGCTACACCTTC.